This TCR beta chain was recovered during a study of blood T cell repertoires in COVID-19. As processed by the authors: Nucleated cell number was recorded as an estimate derived from reference gene primer amplification. Clones were read by immunoSEQ multiplex PCR, and TCRdb kept only the in-frame ones, dropping some. From that table come the V and J calls and clone size; the DNA was used to work out D and trimming. The sample yields 350,000 or so clones, approximately 88% seen once. Trimming left V 1 base short and J 1 base short, with 5 bases between. This CDR3 contains 14 residues. The germline CDR1 and CDR2 sequences are SGHRS and YFSETQ.

The sequenced sample consisted of peripheral blood. The clonotype originates from a woman between 25 and 40 years old with COVID-19, enrolled during active disease. The chain uses TRBV5-1 and TRBJ2-2; D is undetermined. CDR3 coding DNA: TGCGCCAGCAGCTTGTCCGGGAACACCGGGGAGCTGTTTTTT. This codes for CASSLSGNTGELFF.